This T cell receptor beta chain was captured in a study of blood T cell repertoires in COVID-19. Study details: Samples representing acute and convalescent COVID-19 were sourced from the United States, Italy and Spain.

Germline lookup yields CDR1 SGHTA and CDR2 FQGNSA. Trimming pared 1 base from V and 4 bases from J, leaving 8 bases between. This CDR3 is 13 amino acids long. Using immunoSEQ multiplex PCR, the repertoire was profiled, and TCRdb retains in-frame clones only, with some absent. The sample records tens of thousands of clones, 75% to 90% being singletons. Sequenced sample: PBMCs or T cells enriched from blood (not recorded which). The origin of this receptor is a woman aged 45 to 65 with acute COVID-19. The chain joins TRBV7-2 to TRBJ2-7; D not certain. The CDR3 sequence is CASSLVPRYEQYF. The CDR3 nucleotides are TGTGCCAGCAGCTTAGTCCCCCGGTACGAGCAGTACTTC.